A selection of T cell receptor beta chains follows, all from one sample in a study of shared clonotypes between healthy human individuals. Using immunoSEQ multiplex PCR, the repertoire was profiled, and TCRdb retains in-frame clones only, with some absent. The table shows around 350,000 clones, with more than 60% occurring only once. Sequenced input: memory CD4+ T cells sorted from blood. Receptor source: a man aged 25 to 40 in good health. Both conserved end residues are trimmed from each CDR3. Each record gives: clone size, V gene, J gene, CDR3 protein. For some rows the clone size is stated as once, few or many, or as a class when expanded; others skip it.

abundance: -; v_gene: TRBV5-6; j_gene: TRBJ2-5; CDR3aa: ASSLDETQY
abundance: -; v_gene: TRBV19; j_gene: TRBJ2-1; CDR3aa: ASSIGGLDRFNNEQF
abundance: -; v_gene: TRBV7-7; j_gene: TRBJ2-5; CDR3aa: ASSSTAGTSLKY
abundance: -; v_gene: TRBV7-6; j_gene: TRBJ2-5; CDR3aa: ASSTSWSQLGTQY
abundance: -; v_gene: TRBV10-3; j_gene: TRBJ2-7; CDR3aa: AISKGTVDSYEQY
abundance: -; v_gene: TRBV6-4; j_gene: TRBJ2-6; CDR3aa: ASSDKPGANVLT
abundance: few; v_gene: TRBV7-2; j_gene: TRBJ2-1; CDR3aa: ASSSRGVLAGVIHNEQF
abundance: -; v_gene: TRBV5-1; j_gene: TRBJ1-3; CDR3aa: ASSPISVEGNTIY
abundance: -; v_gene: TRBV2; j_gene: TRBJ1-1; CDR3aa: ASSKTENTEAF
abundance: few; v_gene: TRBV4-3; j_gene: TRBJ1-5; CDR3aa: ASSQDRDGSNQPQH
abundance: -; v_gene: TRBV2; j_gene: TRBJ1-2; CDR3aa: ASSDSGRATYGYT